These 8 T cell receptor beta chains share one sample of origin, sequenced in a study of blood T cells in healthy people across ages. The second PCR ran roughly 6 to 11 cycles with a sample-barcoded 5' primer and J-beta primers. Via MiXCR, TCRdb re-called the 5' RACE reads, giving one row per CDR3 protein. The sample holds approximately 1.5 million distinct CDR3 sequences, about 31% seen once. The sample consisted of blood. The receptors come from a woman aged 25-40 years in good health.

This clonotype was observed a few times. The chain combines TRBV3-1 with TRBJ2-7; 9 bases are shared with TRBD1. Trimming took 0 bases from V and 3 from J; bases not matched to a gene: 15. Germline values: CDR1 LGHDT, CDR2 YNNKEL (reference sequence). The CDR3 has 19 residues. The CDR3 DNA reads as TGTGCCAGCAGCCAAGATACGACCTTTTTGGGACAGGGAGTCTACGAGCAGTACTTC. Its protein is CASSQDTTFLGQGVYEQYF.

In its sample, this clonotype was seen many times. CDR3 nucleotide sequence: TGTGCCAGCAGTAATGTGGGACGCGGGATAGACTATGGCTACACCTTC. This codes for CASSNVGRGIDYGYTF. V and J are TRBV7-9 and TRBJ1-2, with TRBD1 as a possible D gene (5 bases). Germline CDR1 SEHNR, CDR2 FQNEAQ (reference sequence). The ends were cut back, 6 bases at V and 3 bases at J, with 20 bases in the middle. The CDR3 is 16 amino acids.

This clonotype was counted ten times or more. The chain uses TRBV13 and TRBJ2-7, with TRBD1 matching over 7 bases. Germline CDR1 and CDR2: PRHDT and FYEKMQ (reference sequence). This CDR3 has 14 residues. Trimming cost V 5 bases and J 2 bases; bases outside gene matches: 6. CDR3 nucleotide sequence: TGTGCCAGCAGCCAAGTGGGACAGCCCTACGAGCAGTACTTC. Its translation is CASSQVGQPYEQYF.

This clonotype was observed many times. V and J are TRBV7-3 and TRBJ2-3; no clear D gene. V was clipped by 2 bases and J by 0 bases, with 6 bases between them. The CDR3 contains 14 residues. Germline CDR1 reads SGHTA; CDR2 reads FQGTGA. The CDR3 nucleotides read TGTGCCAGCAGCTTACGAGCCAGCACAGATACGCAGTATTTT. Amino acid sequence: CASSLRASTDTQYF.

The chain carries TRBV15 and TRBJ2-1; 8 nucleotides line up with TRBD2. The germline V gene encodes CDR1 LNHNV and CDR2 YYDKDF (reference sequence). V lost 8 bases and J lost 3; bases outside the gene matches: 6. The CDR3 runs 14 residues. CDR3 region: CATEREPSYNEQFF. The DNA of the CDR3 is TGTGCCACCGAGCGGGAGCCGAGCTACAATGAGCAGTTCTTC.

This clonotype was seen more than once but under ten times. J is TRBJ2-3 and V is TRBV3-1, with 7 bases that match TRBD1. CDR1 and CDR2 (germline): LGHDT, YNNKEL (reference sequence). The ends lost 0 bases at V and 3 bases at J; junction bases unmatched: 6. CDR3 length equals 16 residues. CDR3 in amino acids: CASSQESGQRTDTQYF. The CDR3 nucleotides are TGTGCCAGCAGCCAAGAATCGGGACAGAGAACAGATACGCAGTATTTT.

In this sample, this clonotype turned up a few times. The rearrangement links TRBV2 to TRBJ2-1; D is perhaps TRBD2 (6 bases). This CDR3 spans 15 amino acids. Trimming pared 6 bases from V and 4 bases from J, leaving 16 bases between. Germline V gives CDR1 SNHLY, CDR2 FYNNEI. The CDR3 is CASRVTPRGYNEQFF. The DNA for the CDR3 is TGTGCCAGCAGAGTCACTCCCCGGGGGTACAATGAGCAGTTCTTC.

V usage is TRBV11-2 and J usage is TRBJ2-1; no reliable D call. Germline V gene data show CDR1 as SGHAT and CDR2 as FQNNGV. Trimming removed 8 bases from V and 5 bases from J, with 16 bases in between. There are 14 residues in the CDR3. The CDR3, as DNA: TGTGCCAGCTGTGTCGCACCGACAAACAATGAGCAGTTCTTC. Translated: CASCVAPTNNEQFF.